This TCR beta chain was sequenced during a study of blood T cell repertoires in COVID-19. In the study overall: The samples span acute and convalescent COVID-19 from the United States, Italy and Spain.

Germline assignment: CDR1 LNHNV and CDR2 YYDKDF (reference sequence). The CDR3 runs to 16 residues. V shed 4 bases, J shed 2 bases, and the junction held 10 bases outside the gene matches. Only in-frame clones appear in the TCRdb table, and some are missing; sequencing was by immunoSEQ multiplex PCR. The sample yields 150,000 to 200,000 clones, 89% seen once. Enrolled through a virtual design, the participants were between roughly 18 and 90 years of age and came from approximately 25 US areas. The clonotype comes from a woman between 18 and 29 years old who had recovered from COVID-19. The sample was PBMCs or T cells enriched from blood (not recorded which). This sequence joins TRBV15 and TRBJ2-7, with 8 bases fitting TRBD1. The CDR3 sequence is CATSTTQGERPYEQYF. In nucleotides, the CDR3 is TGTGCCACCAGCACCACACAGGGGGAAAGGCCCTACGAGCAGTACTTC.